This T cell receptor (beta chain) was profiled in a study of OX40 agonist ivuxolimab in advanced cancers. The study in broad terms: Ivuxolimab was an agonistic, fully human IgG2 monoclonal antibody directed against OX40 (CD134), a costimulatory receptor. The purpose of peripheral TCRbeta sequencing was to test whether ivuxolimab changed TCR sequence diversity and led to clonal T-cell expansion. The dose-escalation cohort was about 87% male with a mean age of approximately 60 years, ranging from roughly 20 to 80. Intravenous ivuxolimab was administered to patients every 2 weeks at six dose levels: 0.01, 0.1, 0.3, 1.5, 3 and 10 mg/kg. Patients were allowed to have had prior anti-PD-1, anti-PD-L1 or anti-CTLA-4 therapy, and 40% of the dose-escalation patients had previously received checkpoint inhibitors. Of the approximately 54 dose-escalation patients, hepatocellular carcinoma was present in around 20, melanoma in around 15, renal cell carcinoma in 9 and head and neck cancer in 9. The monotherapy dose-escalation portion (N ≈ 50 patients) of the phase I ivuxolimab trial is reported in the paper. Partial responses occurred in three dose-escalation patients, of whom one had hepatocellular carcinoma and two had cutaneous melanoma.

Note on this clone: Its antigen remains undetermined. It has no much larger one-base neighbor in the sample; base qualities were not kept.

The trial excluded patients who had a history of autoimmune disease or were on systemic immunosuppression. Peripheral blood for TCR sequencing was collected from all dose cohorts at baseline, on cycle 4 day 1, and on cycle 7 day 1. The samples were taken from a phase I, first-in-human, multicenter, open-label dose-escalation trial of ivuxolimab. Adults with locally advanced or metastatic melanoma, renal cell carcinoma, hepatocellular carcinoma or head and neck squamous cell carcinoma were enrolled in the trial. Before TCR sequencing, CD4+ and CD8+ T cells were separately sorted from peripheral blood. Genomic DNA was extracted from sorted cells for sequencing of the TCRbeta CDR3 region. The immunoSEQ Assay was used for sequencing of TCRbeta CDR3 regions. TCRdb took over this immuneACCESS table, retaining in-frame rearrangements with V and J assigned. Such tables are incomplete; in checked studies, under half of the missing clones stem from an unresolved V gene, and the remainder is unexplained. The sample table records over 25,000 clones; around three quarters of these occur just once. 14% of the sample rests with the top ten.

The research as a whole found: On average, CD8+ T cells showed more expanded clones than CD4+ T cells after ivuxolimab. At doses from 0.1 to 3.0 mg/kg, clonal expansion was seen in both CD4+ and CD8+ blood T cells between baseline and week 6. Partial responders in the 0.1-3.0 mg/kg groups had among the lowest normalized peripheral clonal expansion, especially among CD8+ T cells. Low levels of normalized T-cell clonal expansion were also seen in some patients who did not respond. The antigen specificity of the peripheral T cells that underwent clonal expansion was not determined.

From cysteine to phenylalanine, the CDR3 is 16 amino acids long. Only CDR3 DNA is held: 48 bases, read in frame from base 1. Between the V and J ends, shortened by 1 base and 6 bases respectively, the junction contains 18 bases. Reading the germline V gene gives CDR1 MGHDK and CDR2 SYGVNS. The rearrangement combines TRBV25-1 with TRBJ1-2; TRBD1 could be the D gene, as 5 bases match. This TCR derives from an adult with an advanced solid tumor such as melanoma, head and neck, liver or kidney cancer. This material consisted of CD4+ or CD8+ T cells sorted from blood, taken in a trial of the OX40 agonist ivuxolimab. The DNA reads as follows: TGTGCCAGCAGTGAATTTATGGGGGAGAGATTCGATGGCTACACCTTC. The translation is CASSEFMGERFDGYTF.